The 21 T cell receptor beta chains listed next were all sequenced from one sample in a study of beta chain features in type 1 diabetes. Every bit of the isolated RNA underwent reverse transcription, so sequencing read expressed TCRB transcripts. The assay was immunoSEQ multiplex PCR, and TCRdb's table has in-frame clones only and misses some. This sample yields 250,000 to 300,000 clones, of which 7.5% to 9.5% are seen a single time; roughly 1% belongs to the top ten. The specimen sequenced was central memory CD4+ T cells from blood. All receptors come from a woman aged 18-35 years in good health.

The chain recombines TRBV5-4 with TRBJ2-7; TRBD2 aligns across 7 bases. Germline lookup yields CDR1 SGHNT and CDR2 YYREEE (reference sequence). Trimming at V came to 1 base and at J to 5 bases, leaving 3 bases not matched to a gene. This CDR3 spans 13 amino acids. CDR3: CASSLSGLDEQYF. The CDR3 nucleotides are TGTGCCAGCAGCTTGAGTGGACTAGACGAGCAGTACTTC. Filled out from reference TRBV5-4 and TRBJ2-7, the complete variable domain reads ETGVTQSPTHLIKTRGQQVTLRCSSQSGHNTVSWYQQALGQGPQFIFQYYREEENGRGNFPPRFSGLQFPNYSSELNVNALELDDSALYLCASSLSGLDEQYFGPGTRLTVT.

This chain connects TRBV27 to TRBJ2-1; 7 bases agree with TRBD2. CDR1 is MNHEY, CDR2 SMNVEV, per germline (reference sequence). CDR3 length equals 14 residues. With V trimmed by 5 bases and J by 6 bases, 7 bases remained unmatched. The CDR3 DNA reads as TGTGCCAGCAGTCCCCGGGGGAGGGCCAATGAGCAGTTCTTC. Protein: CASSPRGRANEQFF.

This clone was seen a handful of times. CDR3 sequence: CASRTTGGIKETQYF. The CDR3 DNA sequence: TGTGCCAGCAGAACCACTGGGGGCATCAAAGAGACCCAGTACTTC. The rearrangement uses TRBV7-2 and TRBJ2-5; D possibly corresponds to TRBD1 (6 bases). Germline values: CDR1 SGHTA, CDR2 FQGNSA. V lost 6 bases to trimming and J lost 3 bases, with 17 bases between them. This CDR3 comprises 15 residues.

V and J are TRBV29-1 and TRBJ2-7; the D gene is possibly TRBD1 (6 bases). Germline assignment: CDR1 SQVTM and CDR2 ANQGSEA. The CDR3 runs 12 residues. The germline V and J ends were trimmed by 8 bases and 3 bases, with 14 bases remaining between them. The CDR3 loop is CSPVTGHYEQYV. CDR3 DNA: TGCAGCCCCGTCACAGGGCACTACGAGCAGTACGTC.

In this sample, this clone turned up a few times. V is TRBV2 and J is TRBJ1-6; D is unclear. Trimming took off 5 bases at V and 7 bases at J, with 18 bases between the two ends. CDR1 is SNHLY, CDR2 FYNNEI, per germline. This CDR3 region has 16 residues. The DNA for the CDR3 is TGTGCCAGCAGTTCTGATTGGGCCGGACCGAATTCACCCCTCCACTTT. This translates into CASSSDWAGPNSPLHF.

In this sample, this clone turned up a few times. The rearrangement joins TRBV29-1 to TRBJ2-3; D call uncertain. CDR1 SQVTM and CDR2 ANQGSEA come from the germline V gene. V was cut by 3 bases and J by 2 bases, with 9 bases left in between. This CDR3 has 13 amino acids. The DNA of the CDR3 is TGCAGCGTTGATGTCAGAGTCACAGATACGCAGTATTTT. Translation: CSVDVRVTDTQYF.

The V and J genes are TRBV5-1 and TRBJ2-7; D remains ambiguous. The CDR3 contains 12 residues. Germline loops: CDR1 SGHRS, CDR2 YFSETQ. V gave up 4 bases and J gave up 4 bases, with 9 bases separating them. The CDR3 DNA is TGCGCCAGCAGCACGAATCTGTACGAGCAGTACGTC. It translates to CASSTNLYEQYV.

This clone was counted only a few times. The CDR3 region is CASSPSNTGELFF. The CDR3 DNA sequence: TGTGCCAGCAGCCCCTCGAACACCGGGGAGCTGTTTTTT. The chain joins TRBV2 to TRBJ2-2; D not resolved. The germline V gene has CDR1 SNHLY and CDR2 FYNNEI. The V end was cut by 6 bases, the J end by 0 bases, with 5 bases between. The CDR3 has 13 residues. The full variable domain, its missing parts supplied by reference TRBV2 and TRBJ2-2, is EPEVTQTPSHQVTQMGQEVILRCVPISNHLYFYWYRQILGQKVEFLVSFYNNEISEKSEIFDDQFSVERPDGSNFTLKIRSTKLEDSAMYFCASSPSNTGELFFGEGSRLTVL.

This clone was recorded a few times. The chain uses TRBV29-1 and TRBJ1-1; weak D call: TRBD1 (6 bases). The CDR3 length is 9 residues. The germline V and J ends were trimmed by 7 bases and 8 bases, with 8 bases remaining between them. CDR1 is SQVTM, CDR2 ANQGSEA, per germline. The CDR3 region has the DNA TGCAGCGCCGGACAGGAAGCTTTCTTT. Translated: CSAGQEAFF.

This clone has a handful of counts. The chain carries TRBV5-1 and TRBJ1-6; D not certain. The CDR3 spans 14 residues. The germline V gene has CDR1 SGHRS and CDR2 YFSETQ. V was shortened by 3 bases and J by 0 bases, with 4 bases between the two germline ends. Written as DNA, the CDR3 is TGCGCCAGCAGCTCCAGCTCCTATAATTCACCCCTCCACTTT. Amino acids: CASSSSSYNSPLHF.

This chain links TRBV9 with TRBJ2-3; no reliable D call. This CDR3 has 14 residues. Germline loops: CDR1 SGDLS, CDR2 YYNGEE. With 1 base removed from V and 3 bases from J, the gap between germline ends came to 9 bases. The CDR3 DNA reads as TGTGCCAGCAGCGTACGGGTTGGGACAGATACGCAGTATTTT. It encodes CASSVRVGTDTQYF.

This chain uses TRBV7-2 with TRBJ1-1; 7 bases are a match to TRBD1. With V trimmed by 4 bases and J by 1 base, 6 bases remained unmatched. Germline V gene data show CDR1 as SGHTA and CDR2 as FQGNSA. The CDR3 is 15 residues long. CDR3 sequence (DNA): TGTGCCAGCAGCTCTTCCGGGACAGCGAACACTGAAGCTTTCTTT. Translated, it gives CASSSSGTANTEAFF.

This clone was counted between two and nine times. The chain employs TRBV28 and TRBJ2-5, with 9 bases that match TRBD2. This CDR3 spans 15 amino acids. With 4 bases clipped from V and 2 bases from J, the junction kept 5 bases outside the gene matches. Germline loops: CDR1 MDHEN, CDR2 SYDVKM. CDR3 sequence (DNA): TGTGCCAGCAGTTCCGGCGGGGGGGGTCAAGAGACCCAGTACTTC. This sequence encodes CASSSGGGGQETQYF.

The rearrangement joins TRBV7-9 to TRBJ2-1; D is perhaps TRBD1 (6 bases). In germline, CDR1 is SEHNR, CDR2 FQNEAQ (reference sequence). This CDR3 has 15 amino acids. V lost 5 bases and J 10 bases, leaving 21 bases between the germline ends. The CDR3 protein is CASSPRGRGDMEQFF. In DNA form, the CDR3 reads TGTGCCAGCAGCCCCAGAGGTAGAGGGGACATGGAGCAGTTCTTC.

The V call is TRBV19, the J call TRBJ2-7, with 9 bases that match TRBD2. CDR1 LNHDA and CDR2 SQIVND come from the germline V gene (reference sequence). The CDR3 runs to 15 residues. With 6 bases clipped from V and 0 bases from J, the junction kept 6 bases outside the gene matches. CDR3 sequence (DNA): TGTGCCAGTAGGAATAGCGGGAGTCGCTCCTACGAGCAGTACTTC. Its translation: CASRNSGSRSYEQYF. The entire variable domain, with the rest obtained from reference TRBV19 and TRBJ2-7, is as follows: DGGITQSPKYLFRKEGQNVTLSCEQNLNHDAMYWYRQDPGQGLRLIYYSQIVNDFQKGDIAEGYSVSREKKESFPLTVTSAQKNPTAFYLCASRNSGSRSYEQYFGPGTRLTVT.

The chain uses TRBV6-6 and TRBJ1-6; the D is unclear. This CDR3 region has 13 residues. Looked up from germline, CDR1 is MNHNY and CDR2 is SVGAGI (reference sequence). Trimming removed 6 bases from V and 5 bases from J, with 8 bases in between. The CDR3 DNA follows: TGTGCCAGCAGCATCCAGGATAATTCACCCCTCCACTTT. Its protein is CASSIQDNSPLHF.

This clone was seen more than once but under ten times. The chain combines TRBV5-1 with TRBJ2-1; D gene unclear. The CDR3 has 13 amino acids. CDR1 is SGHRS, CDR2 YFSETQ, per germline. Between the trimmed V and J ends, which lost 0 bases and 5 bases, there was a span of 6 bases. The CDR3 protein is CASSLVPNNEQFF. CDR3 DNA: TGCGCCAGCAGCTTGGTTCCTAACAATGAGCAGTTCTTC.

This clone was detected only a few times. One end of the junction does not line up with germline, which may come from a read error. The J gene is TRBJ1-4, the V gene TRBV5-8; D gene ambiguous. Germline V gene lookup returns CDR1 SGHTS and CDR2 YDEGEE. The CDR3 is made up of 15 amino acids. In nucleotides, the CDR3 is TGCGCCAGCAGCCTGCGACGTGCGACTAATGAAAAACTGTTTTTT. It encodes CASSLRRATNEKLFF.

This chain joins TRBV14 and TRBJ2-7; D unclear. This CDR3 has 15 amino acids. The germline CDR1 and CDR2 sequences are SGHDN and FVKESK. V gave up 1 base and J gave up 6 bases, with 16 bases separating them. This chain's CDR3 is CASSQGLVNTAEQYF. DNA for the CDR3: TGTGCCAGCAGCCAAGGGCTAGTCAACACGGCCGAGCAGTACTTC. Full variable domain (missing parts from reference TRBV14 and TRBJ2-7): EAGVTQFPSHSVIEKGQTVTLRCDPISGHDNLYWYRRVMGKEIKFLLHFVKESKQDESGMPNNRFLAERTGGTYSTLKVQPAELEDSGVYFCASSQGLVNTAEQYFGPGTRLTVT.

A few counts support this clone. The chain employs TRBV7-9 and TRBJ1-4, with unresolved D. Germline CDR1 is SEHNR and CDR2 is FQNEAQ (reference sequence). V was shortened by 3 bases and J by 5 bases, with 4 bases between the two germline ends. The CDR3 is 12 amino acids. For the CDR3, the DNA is TGTGCCAGCAGCTTCAGGAATGAAAAACTGTTTTTT. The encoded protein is CASSFRNEKLFF.

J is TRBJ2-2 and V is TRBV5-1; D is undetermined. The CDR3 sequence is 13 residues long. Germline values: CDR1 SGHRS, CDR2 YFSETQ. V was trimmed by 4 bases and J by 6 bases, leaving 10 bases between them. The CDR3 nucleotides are TGCGCCAGCAGCCTGAGATGGGCCGGGGAGCTGTTTTTT. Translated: CASSLRWAGELFF.